The entry below describes one T cell receptor beta chain. CDR3 length equals 17 residues. V shed 4 bases, J shed 6 bases, and the junction held 10 bases outside the gene matches. CDR1 is KGHDR, CDR2 SFDVKD, per germline. The data were obtained in a study of blood T cell repertoires in COVID-19. Using immunoSEQ multiplex PCR, the repertoire was profiled, and TCRdb retains in-frame clones only, with some absent. The sample records tens of thousands of clones, around nine tenths being singletons. This rearrangement joins TRBV24-1 to TRBJ2-2; 10 bases match TRBD1. Input material: peripheral blood. This sequence was found in a woman in her fifties or sixties with COVID-19, enrolled during active disease. CDR3 loop: CATSDPLDRGRAGELFF. Here the CDR3 DNA reads TGTGCCACCAGTGACCCCTTAGACAGGGGGCGGGCCGGGGAGCTGTTTTTT.